This TCR beta chain was observed in a study of cytomegalovirus exposure and HLA in healthy donors. Study-level results: HLA alleles showed associations with about 15,000 TCR beta sequences in a later analysis, at a 0.05 false discovery rate.

Germline assignment: CDR1 LNHDA and CDR2 SQIVND (reference sequence). The V end was cut by 5 bases, the J end by 6 bases, with 11 bases between. The CDR3 is 13 residues long. 13 Jbeta primers and 60 Vbeta primers were used for the PCR. Method: immunoSEQ multiplex PCR; TCRdb's copy keeps in-frame clones and lacks some. The repertoire has around 100,000 clones, 79% of them found once; the top ten carry about 4.1%. Only one count was recorded for this clone. Its antigen is currently unknown. The source material was PBMCs. This rearrangement joins TRBV19 to TRBJ1-5; maybe TRBD1 (6 bases). The sequence came from a man aged 45-65 years in good health and CMV-seropositive. The CDR3 DNA reads as TGTGCCAGTAGTTGCCAGGGGTGTCAGCCCCAGCATTTT. The encoded protein is CASSCQGCQPQHF. Full variable domain (outside the CDR3, taken from reference TRBV19 and TRBJ1-5): DGGITQSPKYLFRKEGQNVTLSCEQNLNHDAMYWYRQDPGQGLRLIYYSQIVNDFQKGDIAEGYSVSREKKESFPLTVTSAQKNPTAFYLCASSCQGCQPQHFGDGTRLSIL.